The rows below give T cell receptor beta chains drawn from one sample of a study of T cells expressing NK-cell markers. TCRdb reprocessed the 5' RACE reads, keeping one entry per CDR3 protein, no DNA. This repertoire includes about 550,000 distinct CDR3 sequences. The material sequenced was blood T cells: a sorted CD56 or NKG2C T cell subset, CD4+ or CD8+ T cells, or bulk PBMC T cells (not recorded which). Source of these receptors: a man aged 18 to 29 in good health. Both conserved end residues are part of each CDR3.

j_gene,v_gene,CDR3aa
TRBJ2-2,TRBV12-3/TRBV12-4,CASTDFGGSNTGELFF
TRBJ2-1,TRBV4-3,CASSQTNLPYNEQFF
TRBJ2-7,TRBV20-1,CSALVNRAIPEQYF
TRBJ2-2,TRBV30,CAGQKITGELFF
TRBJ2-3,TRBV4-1,CASSQISVGTNTDTQYF
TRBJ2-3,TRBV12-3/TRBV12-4,CASSLFADTQYF
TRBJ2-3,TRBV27,CASSLFFLGTDTQYF
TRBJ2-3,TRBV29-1,CSVRGLAGGPAGDTQYF
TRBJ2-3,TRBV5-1,CASSLKSSGKADTQYF
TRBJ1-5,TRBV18,CASSLEEGGILHF
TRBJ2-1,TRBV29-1,CSGDVDPAGSSYNEQFF
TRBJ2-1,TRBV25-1,CASSVLAGGPRNEQFF
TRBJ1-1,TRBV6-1,CASSEVGRANTEAFF
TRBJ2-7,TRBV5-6,CASSLSGPGEQYF
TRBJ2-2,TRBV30,CAVSLAGGHTGELFF
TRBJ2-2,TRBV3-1,CASSRELAGGNTGELFF
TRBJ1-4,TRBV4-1,CASSPPTGTGGLSTNEKLFF
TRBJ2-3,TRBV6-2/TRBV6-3,CASSRPRGLLTQYF
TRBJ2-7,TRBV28,CASSFRLAGTEQYF
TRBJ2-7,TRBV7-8,CASSPRDREDEQYF
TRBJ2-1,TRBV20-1,CSARDRRWQGALYNEQFF
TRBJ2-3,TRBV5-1,CASSYWTGGVTDTQYF
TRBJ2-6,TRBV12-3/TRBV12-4,CASSFIGQTLSSGANVLTF
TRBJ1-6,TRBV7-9,CASSLVGTGGGFRSPLHF
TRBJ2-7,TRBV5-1,CASSERVAIYEQYF
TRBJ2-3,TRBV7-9,CASSLARAQRTDTQYF
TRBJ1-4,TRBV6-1,CASTEARTNEKLFF
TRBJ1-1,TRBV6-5,CASSYMPRPENTEAFF
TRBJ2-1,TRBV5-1,CASSPSRDRVGYNEQFF
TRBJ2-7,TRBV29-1,CSVDPQGAGEQYF
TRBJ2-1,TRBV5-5,CASRPDSPPYNEQFF
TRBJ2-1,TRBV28,CASRGQGLIGQFF
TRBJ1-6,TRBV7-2,CASSSTEKLYNSPLHF
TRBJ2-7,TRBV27,CASSLRANYEQYF
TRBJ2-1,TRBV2,CASIGAGVINEQFF
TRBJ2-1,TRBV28,CASRRSGLDEQFF
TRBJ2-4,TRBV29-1,CSVEGGTGLAGGLQYF
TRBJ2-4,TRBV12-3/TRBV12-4,CASSLGQPLGDIQYF
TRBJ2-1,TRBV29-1,CSVEGLAGEEQFF
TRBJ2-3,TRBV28,CASRPPGLGEKADTQYF
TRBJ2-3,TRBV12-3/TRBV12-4,CASSFVAGSTDTQYF
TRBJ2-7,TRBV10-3,CAISDLTGSYEQYF
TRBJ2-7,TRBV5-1,CASSFLGVAEQYF
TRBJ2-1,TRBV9,CASSVVDVLAGSDEQFF
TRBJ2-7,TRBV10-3,CAIAAGGSSYEQYF
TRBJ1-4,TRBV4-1,CASSPGFWGEKLFF
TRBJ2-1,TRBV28,CASSSPQYNEQFF
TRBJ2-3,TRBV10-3,CAISVGGRTDTQYF
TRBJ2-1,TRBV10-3,CAISESSGVGFF
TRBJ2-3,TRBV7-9,CASSSFKGGEYTDTQYF
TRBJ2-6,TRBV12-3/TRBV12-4,CASRGPGANVLTF